These T cell receptor beta chains were read from a single sample in a study of T cell repertoires in cytomegalovirus infection. TCRdb used MiXCR to reprocess the reads, holding one entry per CDR3 protein. This table has around 300,000 distinct CDR3 sequences, 25% appearing once. Antigen specificity for these receptors is unknown. This specimen consisted of cultured PBMCs, obtained from culture after CMV antigen stimulation. Every receptor here comes from a human donor in good health (CMV status not recorded). Some clones in this sample may be carry-over from other donors' samples. CDR3s include the opening cysteine and the closing phenylalanine or tryptophan. A D gene is named only where the DNA matches it firmly. The size entry is marked missing in some rows and otherwise reads once, few, many or a size class.

D gene	V gene	J gene	clone size	CDR3 DNA	CDR3 protein
.	TRBV9	TRBJ1-1	.	TGTGCCAGCAGCGTGGAGGCGTGGGACACTGAAGCTTTCTTT	CASSVEAWDTEAFF
.	TRBV30	TRBJ1-1	.	TGTACCTCGGGGGGGGTCGACACTGAAGCTTTCTTT	CTSGGVDTEAFF
TRBD1	TRBV20-1	TRBJ1-6	once	TGCAGTGCTAGAAACTCGGGACAGGGCTATAATTCACCCCTCCACTTT	CSARNSGQGYNSPLHF
TRBD1	TRBV7-2	TRBJ1-2	many	TGTGCCAGCAGCTTAGAGACAGGGGTTTACTATGGCTACACCTTC	CASSLETGVYYGYTF
.	TRBV24-1	TRBJ2-7	many	TGTGCCACCAGTGATTTGTGGAGAGACGAGCAGTACTTC	CATSDLWRDEQYF
.	TRBV7-8	TRBJ1-5	many	TGTGCCAGCAGGGCTCATGTCAATCAGCCCCAGCATTTT	CASRAHVNQPQHF
.	TRBV2	TRBJ2-1	few	TGTGCCAGCAGTGAACCCCTCGTGAGTGAGCAGTTCTTC	CASSEPLVSEQFF
.	TRBV6-1	TRBJ1-2	many	TGTGCCAGCAGTCCCGGGGGAACAAGACTGTCATGGACCTTC	CASSPGGTRLSWTF
TRBD1	TRBV27	TRBJ2-1	few	TGTGCCAGCACAAAGGGGGCCAGACTTTCCTCCTACAATGAGCAGTTCTTC	CASTKGARLSSYNEQFF
.	TRBV11-2	TRBJ2-5	.	TGTGCCAGCAGCTTAGGGGGTGGACTGGAAGAGACCCAGTACTTC	CASSLGGGLEETQYF
.	TRBV4-1	TRBJ1-5	.	TGCGCCAGCAGCCAGGAACGCTGGCAGCCCCAGCATTTT	CASSQERWQPQHF
TRBD1	TRBV28	TRBJ1-5	once	TGTGCCAGCAACCAACCGGGACAGGGGGCAAATCAGCCCCAGCATTTT	CASNQPGQGANQPQHF
.	TRBV29-1	TRBJ1-1	.	TGCAGCGTTGAAAGGTCGGGAAAGGCGGATACTGAAGCTTTCTTT	CSVERSGKADTEAFF
.	TRBV5-4	TRBJ2-1	.	TGTGCCAGCAGCTTGGGGCTAGCTGGGATTGAGCAGTTCTTC	CASSLGLAGIEQFF
.	TRBV11-2	TRBJ1-6	many	TGTGCCAGCAGCTTAGGGAGGGGTTCACCCCTCCACTTT	CASSLGRGSPLHF
TRBD1	TRBV5-4	TRBJ1-6	.	TGTGCCAGCAGCAGTACAGGGGACACTGACTATAATTCACCCCTCCACTTT	CASSSTGDTDYNSPLHF
.	TRBV14	TRBJ2-7	many	TGTGCCAGCAGCCAAGGCGTGGGGTACTACGAGCAGTACTTC	CASSQGVGYYEQYF
TRBD2	TRBV4-3	TRBJ2-1	once	TGCGCCAGCAGCCAATCGGGACTAGCGGGAGGGGGTGAGCAGTTCTTC	CASSQSGLAGGGEQFF
.	TRBV7-2	TRBJ1-6	many	TGTGCCAGCAGCTCCGTAAACAGGGAGGCACCCCTCCACTTT	CASSSVNREAPLHF
TRBD1	TRBV20-1	TRBJ1-3	.	TGCAGTGCCTACGACAGGGGGCTCGGGGGAAACACCATATATTTT	CSAYDRGLGGNTIYF
TRBD2	TRBV3-1	TRBJ2-1	.	TGTGCCAGCAGCCCACGGGGGACTAGCGGGGTCAGGGAGCAGTTCTTC	CASSPRGTSGVREQFF
TRBD1	TRBV7-9	TRBJ1-2	.	TGTGCAGAGGGCAGGGGGCTCTATGGCTACACCTTC	CAEGRGLYGYTF
.	TRBV6-6	TRBJ1-4	.	TGTGCCAGCAAGGAGAACGGGGCTAATGAAAAACTGTTTTTT	CASKENGANEKLFF
TRBD1	TRBV7-9	TRBJ1-1	few	TGTGCCAGCAGCCCGACGGGACAGGGCGGGTACACTGAAGCTTTCTTT	CASSPTGQGGYTEAFF
.	TRBV19	TRBJ1-2	many	TGTGCCAGCAGAACACGACTACGGGACATCGGGCCGTACACCTTC	CASRTRLRDIGPYTF
TRBD2	TRBV6-5	TRBJ2-3	.	TGTGCCAGCAGACCGCTAGCGGGAGGCACAGATACGCAGTATTTT	CASRPLAGGTDTQYF
TRBD2	TRBV6-2/TRBV6-3	TRBJ2-6	few	TGTGCCGGAGGACTAGCGGGAGTCTCTGGGGCCAACGTCCTGACTTTC	CAGGLAGVSGANVLTF
.	TRBV6-6	TRBJ1-4	many	TGTGCCAGCAGTTACCGAAGTGAGGCCCGCGAAAAACTGTTTTTT	CASSYRSEAREKLFF
.	TRBV19	TRBJ1-4	few	TGTGCCAGTAGTTCGAGGACGGATTCGGGAGAAAAACTGTTTTTT	CASSSRTDSGEKLFF
TRBD1	TRBV28	TRBJ1-5	.	TGTGCCAGCAGTTCGTTGGGACAGGGCGGAAGGGCCCAGCATTTT	CASSSLGQGGRAQHF
.	TRBV20-1	TRBJ1-6	.	TGCAGTGCTATTACCCCCTCGGGGGGGGCTAATTCACCCCTCCACTTT	CSAITPSGGANSPLHF
.	TRBV4-1	TRBJ2-1	.	TGCGCCAGCAGCCATTGGGTAAGAAGGAATGAGCAGTTCTTC	CASSHWVRRNEQFF
.	TRBV28	TRBJ2-7	few	TGTGCCAGCAGTCCCCCCGGGGGAGGCCCCTACGAGCAGTACTTC	CASSPPGGGPYEQYF
.	TRBV7-6	TRBJ2-5	few	TGTGCCAGCAGCCCCAGTCCATTAGTAGCTGGAGCAGAGACCCAGTACTTC	CASSPSPLVAGAETQYF
.	TRBV19	TRBJ2-5	few	TGTGCCAGTAGCCCTAGCAAACAAGAGACCCAGTACTTC	CASSPSKQETQYF
TRBD2	TRBV9	TRBJ2-1	many	TGTGCCAGCAGCGTAAGGGAAGGACTAGCGGGCCTTTACAATGAGCAGTTCTTC	CASSVREGLAGLYNEQFF
.	TRBV5-4	TRBJ1-2	.	TGTGCCAGCAGGGGGCCTCACTATGGCTACACCTTC	CASRGPHYGYTF
TRBD2	TRBV7-8	TRBJ2-4	.	TGTGCCAGCAGCTTAGAGCTGAGGACTAGCGGGAGGGGGAACATTCAGTACTTC	CASSLELRTSGRGNIQYF
TRBD1	TRBV27	TRBJ2-7	few	TGTGCCAGCCACCCTAGAGGACAGGTAGTTTACGAGCAGTACTTC	CASHPRGQVVYEQYF
.	TRBV7-6	TRBJ1-1	.	TGTGCCAGCAGCGCGGAAATCGGGGGGACTGAAGCTTTCTTT	CASSAEIGGTEAFF
.	TRBV20-1	TRBJ1-5	few	TGCAGTGCTAGTAGGGGTGGTCAGCCCCAGCATTTT	CSASRGGQPQHF
TRBD2	TRBV7-2	TRBJ2-5	few	TGTGCCAGCAGCTTAGTGGTCCTAGCGGGGAAAGAGACCCAGTACTTC	CASSLVVLAGKETQYF
TRBD1	TRBV19	TRBJ2-1	many	TGTGCCAGTAGTAAGGGGACAGGGCGTGGGAATGAGCAGTTCTTC	CASSKGTGRGNEQFF
TRBD2	TRBV9	TRBJ2-2	.	TGTGCCAGCAGCGTAGAGGCGGGAGCGGCCGGGGAGCTGTTTTTT	CASSVEAGAAGELFF
TRBD2	TRBV18	TRBJ2-1	.	TGTACCAGCTCACCAACGACTAGCGGGAGGGAGCAGTTCTTC	CTSSPTTSGREQFF
TRBD1	TRBV5-8	TRBJ1-6	few	TGTGCCAGCAGCTGGGCGGGACAGGGGAGTTCACCCCTCCACTTT	CASSWAGQGSSPLHF
TRBD2	TRBV20-1	TRBJ2-7	.	TGCAGTGCTAGTGGATTTCCGGGACTAGCGGACCTCTCAACCTACGAGCAGTACTTC	CSASGFPGLADLSTYEQYF
.	TRBV20-1	TRBJ2-7	.	TGCAGTGCTAGAGATCGGGTCGGGACTTACGAGCAGTACTTC	CSARDRVGTYEQYF
.	TRBV19	TRBJ2-5	.	TGTGCCAGTAGTATAGTCGGGGGAATAGAGACCCAGTACTTC	CASSIVGGIETQYF
.	TRBV7-2	TRBJ2-7	many	TGTGCCAGCAGCTGGGGGGACGGGATCTACGAGCAGTACTTC	CASSWGDGIYEQYF
.	TRBV10-2	TRBJ1-1	.	TGCGCCAGCGGGTGGGGGGCCTCATTGAACACTGAAGCTTTCTTT	CASGWGASLNTEAFF
TRBD2	TRBV7-2	TRBJ2-7	few	TGTGCCAGCAGCCGAGTTGGGCGGGAGAGAAACGAGCAGTACTTC	CASSRVGRERNEQYF
.	TRBV11-3	TRBJ1-1	.	TGTGCCAGCAGCTTAAGGGGGTCTGGCGAAGCTTTCTTT	CASSLRGSGEAFF
TRBD1	TRBV28	TRBJ1-2	many	TGTGCCAGCAGCTTGACAGGGAACTATGGCTACACCTTC	CASSLTGNYGYTF